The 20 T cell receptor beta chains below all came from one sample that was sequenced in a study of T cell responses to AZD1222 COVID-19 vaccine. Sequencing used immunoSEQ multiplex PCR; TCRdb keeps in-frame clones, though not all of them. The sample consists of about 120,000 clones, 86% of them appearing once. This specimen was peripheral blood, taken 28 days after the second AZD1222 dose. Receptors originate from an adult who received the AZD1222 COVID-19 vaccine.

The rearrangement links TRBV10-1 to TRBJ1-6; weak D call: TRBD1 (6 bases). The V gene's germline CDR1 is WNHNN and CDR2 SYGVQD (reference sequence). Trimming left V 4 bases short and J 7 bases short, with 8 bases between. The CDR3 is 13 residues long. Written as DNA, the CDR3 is TGCGCCAGCAGTGTGGACAGAAATTCACCCCTCCACTTT. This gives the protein CASSVDRNSPLHF.

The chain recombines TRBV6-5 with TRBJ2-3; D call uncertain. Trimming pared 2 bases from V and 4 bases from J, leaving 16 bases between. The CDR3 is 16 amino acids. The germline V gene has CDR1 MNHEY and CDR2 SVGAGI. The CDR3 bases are TGTGCCAGCAGTTACGCCCATACAAGCAGCCCAGATACGCAGTATTTT. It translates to CASSYAHTSSPDTQYF.

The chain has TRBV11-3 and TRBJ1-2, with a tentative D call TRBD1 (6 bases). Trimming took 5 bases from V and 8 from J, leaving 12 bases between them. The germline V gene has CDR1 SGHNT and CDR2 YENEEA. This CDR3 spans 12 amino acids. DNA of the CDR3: TGTGCCAGCAGCGGGGACATGCAGGGCTACACCTTC. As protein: CASSGDMQGYTF.

CDR3 bases: TGTGCCAGCAGTGAGACAGGGCCCTACGAGCAGTACTTC. Translated, it gives CASSETGPYEQYF. V usage is TRBV6-1 and J usage is TRBJ2-7, with 7 nucleotides matching TRBD1. This CDR3 has 13 residues. The germline V gene encodes CDR1 MNHNS and CDR2 SASEGT. Losses at the gene ends were 3 bases for V and 2 bases for J; bases not matched to a gene: 1.

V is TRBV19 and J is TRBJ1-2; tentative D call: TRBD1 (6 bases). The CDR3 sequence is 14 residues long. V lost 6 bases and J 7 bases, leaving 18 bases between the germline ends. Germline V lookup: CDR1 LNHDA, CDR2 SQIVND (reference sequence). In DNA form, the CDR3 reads TGTGCCAGTAGACATTCTCACAGGGCCGCTGGCTACACCTTC. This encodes CASRHSHRAAGYTF.

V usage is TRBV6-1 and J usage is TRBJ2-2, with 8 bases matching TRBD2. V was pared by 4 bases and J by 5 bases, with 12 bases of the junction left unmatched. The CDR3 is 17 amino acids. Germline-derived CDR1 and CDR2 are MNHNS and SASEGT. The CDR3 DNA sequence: TGTGCCAGCAGTGGACGGGTCGGGCGGGGGGTTACCGGGGAGCTGTTTTTT. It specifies CASSGRVGRGVTGELFF.

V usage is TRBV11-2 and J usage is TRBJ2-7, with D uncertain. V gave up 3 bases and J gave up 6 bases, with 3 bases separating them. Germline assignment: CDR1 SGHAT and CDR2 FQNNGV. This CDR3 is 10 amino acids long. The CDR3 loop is CASSLSEQYF. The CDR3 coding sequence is TGTGCCAGCAGCTTGTCCGAGCAGTACTTC.

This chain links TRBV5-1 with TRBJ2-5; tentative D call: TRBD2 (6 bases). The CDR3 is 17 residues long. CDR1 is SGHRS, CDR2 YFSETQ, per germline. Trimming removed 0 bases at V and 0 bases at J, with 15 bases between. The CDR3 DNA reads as TGCGCCAGCAGCTTGGCCTCAGGCGGGGCAAACCAAGAGACCCAGTACTTC. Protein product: CASSLASGGANQETQYF.

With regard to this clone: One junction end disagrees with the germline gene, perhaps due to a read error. Written as DNA, the CDR3 is TGTGCCAGCAGCGAAGGGTCATTTCGAGGGAGCAATCAGCCCCAGCATTTT. Its protein is CASSEGSFRGSNQPQHF. This chain uses TRBV6-1 with TRBJ1-5; D is unresolved. This CDR3 contains 17 residues. Germline V gene data show CDR1 as MNHNS and CDR2 as SASEGT.

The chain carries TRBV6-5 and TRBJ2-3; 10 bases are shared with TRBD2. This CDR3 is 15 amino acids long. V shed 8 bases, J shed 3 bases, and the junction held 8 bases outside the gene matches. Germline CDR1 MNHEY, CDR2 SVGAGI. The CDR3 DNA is TGTGCCAGCCATGTAGCGGGGGGAAATACAGATACGCAGTATTTT. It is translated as CASHVAGGNTDTQYF.

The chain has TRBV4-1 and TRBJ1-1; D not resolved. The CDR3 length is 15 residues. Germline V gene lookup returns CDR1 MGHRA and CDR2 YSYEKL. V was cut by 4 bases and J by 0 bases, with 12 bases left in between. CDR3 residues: CASSPSITVNTEAFF. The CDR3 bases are TGCGCCAGCAGCCCATCAATAACAGTGAACACTGAAGCTTTCTTT.

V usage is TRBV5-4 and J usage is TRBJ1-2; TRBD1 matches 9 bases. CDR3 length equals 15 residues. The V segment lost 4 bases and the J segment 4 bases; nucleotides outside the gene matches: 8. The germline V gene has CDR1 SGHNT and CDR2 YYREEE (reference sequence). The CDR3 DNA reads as TGTGCCAGCAGCCAACGGGACAGGGAGGCCTATGGCTACACCTTC. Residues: CASSQRDREAYGYTF.

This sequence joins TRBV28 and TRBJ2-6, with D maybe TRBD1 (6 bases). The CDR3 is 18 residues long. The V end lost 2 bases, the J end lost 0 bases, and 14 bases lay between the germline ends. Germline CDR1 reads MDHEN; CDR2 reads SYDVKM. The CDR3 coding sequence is TGTGCCAGCAGTTTAAGCGCAGGGACAATCTCTGGGGCCAACGTCCTGACTTTC. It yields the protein CASSLSAGTISGANVLTF.

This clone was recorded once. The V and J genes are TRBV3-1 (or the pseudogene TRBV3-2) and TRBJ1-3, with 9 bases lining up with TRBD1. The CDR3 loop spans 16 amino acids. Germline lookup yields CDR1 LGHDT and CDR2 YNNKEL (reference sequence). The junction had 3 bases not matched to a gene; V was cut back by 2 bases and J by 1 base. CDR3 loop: CASSQTGGTSGNTIYF. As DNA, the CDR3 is TGTGCCAGCAGCCAAACAGGGGGCACGTCTGGAAACACCATATATTTT.

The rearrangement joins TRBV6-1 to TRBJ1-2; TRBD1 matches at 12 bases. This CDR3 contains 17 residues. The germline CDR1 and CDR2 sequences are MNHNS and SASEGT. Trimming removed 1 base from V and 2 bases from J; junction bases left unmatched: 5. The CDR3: CASSEGLGTGGNYGYTF. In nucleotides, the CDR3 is TGTGCCAGCAGTGAAGGTTTAGGGACAGGGGGCAACTATGGCTACACCTTC.

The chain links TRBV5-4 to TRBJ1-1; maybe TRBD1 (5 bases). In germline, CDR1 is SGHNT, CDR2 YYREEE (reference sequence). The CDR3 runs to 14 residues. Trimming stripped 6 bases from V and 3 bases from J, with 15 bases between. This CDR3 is CASNNRGSYTEAFF. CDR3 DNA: TGTGCCAGCAACAACCGGGGCTCGTACACTGAAGCTTTCTTT.

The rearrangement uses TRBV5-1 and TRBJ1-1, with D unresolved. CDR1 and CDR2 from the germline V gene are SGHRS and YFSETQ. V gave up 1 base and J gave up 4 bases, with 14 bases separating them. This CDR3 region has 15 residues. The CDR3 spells CASSLREVGGTEAFF. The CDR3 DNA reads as TGCGCCAGCAGCTTGAGAGAGGTGGGAGGCACTGAAGCTTTCTTT. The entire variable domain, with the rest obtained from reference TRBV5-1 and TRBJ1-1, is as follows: KAGVTQTPRYLIKTRGQQVTLSCSPISGHRSVSWYQQTPGQGLQFLFEYFSETQRNKGNFPGRFSGRQFSNSRSEMNVSTLELGDSALYLCASSLREVGGTEAFFGQGTRLTVV.

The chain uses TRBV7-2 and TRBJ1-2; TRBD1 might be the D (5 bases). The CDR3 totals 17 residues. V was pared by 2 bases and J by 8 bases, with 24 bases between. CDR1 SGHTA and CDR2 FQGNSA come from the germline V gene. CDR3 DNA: TGTGCCAGCAGCTTAAGGGGCGCTTTAGGGAAGGTGGGAGGCTACACCTTC. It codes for CASSLRGALGKVGGYTF.

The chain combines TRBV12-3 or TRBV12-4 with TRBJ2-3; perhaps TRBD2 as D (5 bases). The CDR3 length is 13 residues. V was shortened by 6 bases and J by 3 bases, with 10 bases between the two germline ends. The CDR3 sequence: CASSRTGTDTQYF. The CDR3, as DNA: TGTGCCAGCAGCCGGACTGGGACAGATACGCAGTATTTT.

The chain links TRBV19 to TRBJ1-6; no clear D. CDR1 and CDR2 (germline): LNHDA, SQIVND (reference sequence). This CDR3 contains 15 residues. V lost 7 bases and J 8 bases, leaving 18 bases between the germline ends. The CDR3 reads CASTPYALADSPLHF. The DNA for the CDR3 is TGTGCCAGTACCCCCTACGCACTGGCGGATTCACCCCTCCACTTT.